Sequencing of this T cell receptor beta chain was carried out in a study of T cell responses to AZD1222 COVID-19 vaccine. Study-level findings and limits: Among those given AZD1222, only five or six were seropositive at baseline. Donors were chiefly white British, with a greater number of females, and clonal diversity was perhaps underestimated. Spike-specific TCR breadth and depth grew following two AZD1222 doses. Along spike, vaccine-associated CD4 TCRs were found throughout, with dominance at 160-218 and 743-854.

Germline loops: CDR1 SNHLY, CDR2 FYNNEI. CDR3 size: 15 residues. V shed 4 bases, J shed 0 bases, and the junction held 5 bases outside the gene matches. Here immunoSEQ multiplex PCR was the method, and the copy in TCRdb shows in-frame clones only, minus some. This sample has about 100,000 clones, with 91% found just once. On this clone itself: Its antigen remains unknown.

The chain couples TRBV2 to TRBJ1-1, with TRBD1 identical over 7 bases. This TCR was recovered from an adult who received the AZD1222 COVID-19 vaccine. Specimen: peripheral blood, collected 28 days after the second AZD1222 dose. The CDR3 nucleotides read TGTGCCAGCAGTGCTTTGGGGACAGTGAACACTGAAGCTTTCTTT. Protein: CASSALGTVNTEAFF.